This T cell receptor (beta chain) was obtained from a study of T cell repertoires in cytomegalovirus infection. Study-wide background: In public TCR beta signatures, there were indications of both CMV infection and matching HLA type. Regarding the study as a whole: Clonotype analysis showed dominance of the ex vivo response by HLA-C-restricted CMV-specific TCR beta clonotypes.

The germline V gene has CDR1 GTSNPN and CDR2 SVGIG (reference sequence). CDR3 length equals 14 residues. V was pared by 2 bases and J by 0 bases, with 10 bases between. About this clonotype itself: What it binds is not known.

TCRdb ran MiXCR on the reads and lists one entry per CDR3 protein. Of about 530,000 distinct CDR3 sequences listed, around 27% were seen once; the top ten hold less than 15%. Sequenced: PBMCs. The V gene is TRBV30, the J gene TRBJ1-1, with a weak D call TRBD1 (5 bases). The source of this sequence is a human donor in good health (CMV status not recorded). Some clones in this sample may be carry-over from other donors' samples. The CDR3 region is CAWSIWGVNTEAFF. The DNA of the CDR3 is TGTGCCTGGAGTATATGGGGGGTGAACACTGAAGCTTTCTTT. Combining the CDR3 with reference TRBV30 and TRBJ1-1 gives the whole variable domain SQTIHQWPATLVQPVGSPLSLECTVEGTSNPNLYWYRQAAGRGLQLLFYSVGIGQISSEVPQNLSASRPQDRQFILSSKKLLLSDSGFYLCAWSIWGVNTEAFFGQGTRLTVV.